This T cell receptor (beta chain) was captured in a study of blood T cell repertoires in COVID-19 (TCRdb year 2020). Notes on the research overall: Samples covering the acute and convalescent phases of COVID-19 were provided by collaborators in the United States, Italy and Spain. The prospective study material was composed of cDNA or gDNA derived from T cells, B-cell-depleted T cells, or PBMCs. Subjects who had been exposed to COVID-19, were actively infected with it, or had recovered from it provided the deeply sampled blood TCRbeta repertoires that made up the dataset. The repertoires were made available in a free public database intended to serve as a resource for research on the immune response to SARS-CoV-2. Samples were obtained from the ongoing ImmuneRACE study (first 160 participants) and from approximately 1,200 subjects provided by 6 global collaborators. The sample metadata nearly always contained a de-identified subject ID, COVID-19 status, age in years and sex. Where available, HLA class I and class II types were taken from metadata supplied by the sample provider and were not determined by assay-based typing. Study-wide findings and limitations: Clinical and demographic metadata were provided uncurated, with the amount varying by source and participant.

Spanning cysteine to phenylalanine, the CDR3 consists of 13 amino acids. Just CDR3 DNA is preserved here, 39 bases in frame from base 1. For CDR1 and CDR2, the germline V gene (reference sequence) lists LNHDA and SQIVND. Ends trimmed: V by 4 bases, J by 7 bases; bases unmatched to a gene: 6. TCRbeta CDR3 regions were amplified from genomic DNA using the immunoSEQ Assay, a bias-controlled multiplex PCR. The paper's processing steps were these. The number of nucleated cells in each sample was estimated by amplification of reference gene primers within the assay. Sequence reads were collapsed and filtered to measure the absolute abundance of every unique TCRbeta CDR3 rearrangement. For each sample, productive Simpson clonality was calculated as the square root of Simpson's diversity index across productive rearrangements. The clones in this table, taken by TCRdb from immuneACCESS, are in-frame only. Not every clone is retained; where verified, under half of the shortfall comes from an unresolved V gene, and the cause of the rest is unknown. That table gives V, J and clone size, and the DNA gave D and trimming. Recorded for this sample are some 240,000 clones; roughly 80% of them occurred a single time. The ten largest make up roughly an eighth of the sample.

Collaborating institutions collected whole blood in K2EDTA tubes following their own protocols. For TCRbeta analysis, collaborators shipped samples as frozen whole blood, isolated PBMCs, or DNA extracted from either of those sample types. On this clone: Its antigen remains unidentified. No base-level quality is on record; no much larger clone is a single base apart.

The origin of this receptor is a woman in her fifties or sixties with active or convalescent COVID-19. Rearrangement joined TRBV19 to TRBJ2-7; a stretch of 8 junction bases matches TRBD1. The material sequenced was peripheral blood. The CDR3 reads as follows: CASSKGQGREQYF. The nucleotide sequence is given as TGTGCCAGTAGTAAAGGACAGGGCAGAGAGCAGTACTTC.